Below, 21 T cell receptor beta chains from the same sample are listed, as sequenced in a study of blood T cell repertoires in COVID-19. Sequencing used immunoSEQ multiplex PCR; TCRdb keeps in-frame clones, though not all of them. This table holds about 300,000 clones, about nine tenths found once. The sequenced sample was peripheral blood. The receptors were sampled from a man aged 18 to 29 with active or convalescent COVID-19.

V usage is TRBV5-4 and J usage is TRBJ2-3; TRBD2 matches 9 bases. This CDR3 is 15 amino acids long. After removal of 2 bases from V and 2 bases from J, the junction contained 3 bases not matched to a gene. The germline V gene has CDR1 SGHNT and CDR2 YYREEE (reference sequence). The CDR3 DNA follows: TGTGCCAGCAGCTTCGGCGGGGGGGTCACAGATACGCAGTATTTT. Residues: CASSFGGGVTDTQYF.

V gene TRBV19 combines with J gene TRBJ2-7, with D perhaps TRBD1 (5 bases). This CDR3 comprises 15 residues. The germline V gene encodes CDR1 LNHDA and CDR2 SQIVND (reference sequence). V lost 1 base to trimming and J lost 3 bases, with 13 bases between them. Here the CDR3 reads CASSIAETEYYEQYF. Here the CDR3 DNA reads TGTGCCAGTAGTATAGCGGAGACAGAGTACTACGAGCAGTACTTC.

For this clone: This CDR3 is also generated by other DNA sequences in the sample. V and J are TRBV3-1 (or the pseudogene TRBV3-2) and TRBJ1-5; 9 positions match TRBD1. V shed 6 bases and J 1 base; nucleotides not matched to a gene: 1. CDR3 length: 14 amino acids. Per the germline V gene, CDR1 is LGHDT and CDR2 is YNNKEL (reference sequence). In nucleotides, the CDR3 is TGTGCCAGCAGGGGACAGGGAAGCAATCAGCCCCAGCATTTT. Encoded protein: CASRGQGSNQPQHF.

This clone is a singleton in its sample. The chain is built from TRBV5-3 and TRBJ2-5, with D perhaps matching TRBD1 (7 bases). TRBV5-3 is annotated as an ORF whose role is uncertain. This CDR3 contains 14 residues. Trimming removed 3 bases at V and 4 bases at J, with 13 bases between. The CDR3: CARSCGTELETQYF. The CDR3 nucleotides read TGTGCCAGAAGCTGCGGGACAGAATTAGAGACCCAGTACTTC.

This chain joins TRBV4-3 and TRBJ1-4; 7 nucleotides align to TRBD1. After removal of 6 bases from V and 4 bases from J, the junction contained 5 bases not matched to a gene. Germline loops: CDR1 LGHNA, CDR2 YSLEER. The CDR3 contains 14 residues. CDR3 sequence reads: CASSRDRLNEKLFF. In DNA form, the CDR3 reads TGCGCCAGCAGTCGGGACAGACTTAATGAAAAACTGTTTTTT.

V gene TRBV6-5 combines with J gene TRBJ2-7; 9 positions agree with TRBD1. Unmatched junction bases numbered 2, after V lost 0 bases and J lost 5 bases. Looked up from germline, CDR1 is MNHEY and CDR2 is SVGAGI. This CDR3 comprises 14 residues. CDR3 nucleotide sequence: TGTGCCAGCAGTTACTCGGGACAGGGAGACGAGCAGTACTTC. Its translation: CASSYSGQGDEQYF.

This chain links TRBV7-8 with TRBJ1-1; D not certain. Germline loops: CDR1 SGHVS, CDR2 FQNEAQ. The CDR3 loop spans 12 amino acids. With 5 bases removed from V and 7 bases from J, the gap between germline ends came to 11 bases. This CDR3 reads CASSPRRIEAFF. Written as DNA, the CDR3 is TGTGCCAGCAGCCCTCGGAGAATTGAAGCTTTCTTT.

The chain is built from TRBV3-1 (or the pseudogene TRBV3-2) and TRBJ2-7; 12 bases fit TRBD2. The junction had 9 bases not matched to a gene; V was cut back by 6 bases and J by 0 bases. Germline V gene lookup returns CDR1 LGHDT and CDR2 YNNKEL (reference sequence). This CDR3 spans 17 amino acids. The CDR3 reads CASSLGLAGYNSYEQYF. The CDR3 DNA is TGTGCCAGCAGTCTCGGACTAGCGGGATACAACTCCTACGAGCAGTACTTC.

This clone was seen just once. V gene TRBV6-5 combines with J gene TRBJ2-2; D not certain. Germline V gene lookup returns CDR1 MNHEY and CDR2 SVGAGI. The CDR3 contains 13 residues. The germline V and J ends were trimmed by 2 bases and 3 bases, with 4 bases remaining between them. The chain's CDR3 is CASSYEYTGELFF. CDR3 coding DNA: TGTGCCAGCAGTTACGAGTACACCGGGGAGCTGTTTTTT.

This chain links TRBV6-5 with TRBJ1-1, with D tentatively TRBD1 (6 bases). CDR3 length: 14 amino acids. Germline V gene sequence: CDR1 MNHEY, CDR2 SVGAGI. V lost 6 bases, J lost 5 bases, and 16 bases lay in between. CDR3 bases: TGTGCCAGCAGCTCCCGGGGGGGCTCTACTGAAGCTTTCTTT. Translated: CASSSRGGSTEAFF.

J is TRBJ1-4 and V is TRBV6-5; D not certain. Germline-derived CDR1 and CDR2 are MNHEY and SVGAGI. CDR3 length: 13 residues. Deletions cut 0 bases from V and 8 bases from J, with 7 bases between. In nucleotides, the CDR3 is TGTGCCAGCAGTTACTCGAGTGTCGAAAAACTGTTTTTT. It codes for CASSYSSVEKLFF.

The chain links TRBV12-3 or TRBV12-4 to TRBJ1-2; D not certain. The CDR3 length is 13 residues. Trimming pared 6 bases from V and 6 bases from J, leaving 14 bases between. The CDR3 DNA sequence: TGTGCCAGCAGCCCTCCCGGTTCGAATGGCTACACCTTC. It specifies CASSPPGSNGYTF.

The V call is TRBV9, the J call TRBJ2-1, with D possibly being TRBD1 (6 bases). The CDR3 length is 17 residues. Germline V lookup: CDR1 SGDLS, CDR2 YYNGEE. Trimming removed 1 base at V and 1 base at J, with 15 bases between. CDR3 sequence reads: CASSVNRQVVSYNEQFF. CDR3 DNA: TGTGCCAGCAGCGTAAACCGACAGGTTGTTTCCTACAATGAGCAGTTCTTC.

The chain recombines TRBV28 with TRBJ1-5; perhaps TRBD1 as D (5 bases). Germline values: CDR1 MDHEN, CDR2 SYDVKM. The CDR3 loop spans 11 amino acids. V was trimmed by 6 bases and J by 5 bases, leaving 5 bases between them. CDR3 DNA: TGTGCCAGCAGAGGGGATCAGCCCCAGCATTTT. This gives the protein CASRGDQPQHF. Combining the CDR3 with reference TRBV28 and TRBJ1-5 gives the whole variable domain DVKVTQSSRYLVKRTGEKVFLECVQDMDHENMFWYRQDPGLGLRLIYFSYDVKMKEKGDIPEGYSVSREKKERFSLILESASTNQTSMYLCASRGDQPQHFGDGTRLSIL.

The chain employs TRBV27 and TRBJ1-2, with D possibly TRBD1 on 6 matching bases. V was shortened by 0 bases and J by 7 bases, with 15 bases between the two germline ends. The CDR3 runs to 15 residues. The germline gives CDR1 MNHEY, CDR2 SMNVEV (reference sequence). This CDR3 is CASSLSGTPTAGYTF. The CDR3 nucleotides read TGTGCCAGCAGTTTATCAGGGACACCTACGGCTGGCTACACCTTC.

The rearrangement links TRBV4-3 to TRBJ2-6; 12 nucleotides match TRBD1. Germline V gene sequence: CDR1 LGHNA, CDR2 YSLEER. The J segment lost 2 bases and the V segment lost 5 bases, leaving 4 bases of the junction unmatched. The CDR3 has 17 residues. The CDR3 coding sequence is TGCGCCAGCAGCACCGGGACAGGGGGCACTGGGGCCAACGTCCTGACTTTC. It specifies CASSTGTGGTGANVLTF.

The chain joins TRBV13 to TRBJ2-7; 10 nucleotides align to TRBD2. Germline loops: CDR1 PRHDT, CDR2 FYEKMQ (reference sequence). This CDR3 is 13 amino acids long. J was trimmed by 2 bases and V by 9 bases; bases with no gene match: 4. The CDR3 reads CASRLAGTYEQYF. The CDR3 DNA is TGTGCCAGTAGACTAGCGGGTACCTACGAGCAGTACTTC.

This rearrangement joins TRBV6-4 to TRBJ2-3; D ambiguous. The length of the CDR3 is 13 residues. The V and J ends lost 3 bases and 2 bases respectively, with 6 bases between them. The germline V gene encodes CDR1 MRHNA and CDR2 SNTAGT. The chain's CDR3 is CASSEGSTDTQYF. CDR3 nucleotides: TGTGCCAGCAGTGAGGGCTCCACAGATACGCAGTATTTT.

This chain links TRBV7-9 with TRBJ2-3, with D tentatively TRBD1 (5 bases). The CDR3 extends over 14 amino acids. The V gene lost 5 bases and the J gene lost 5 bases, with 14 bases spanning the gap. The V gene's germline CDR1 is SEHNR and CDR2 FQNEAQ (reference sequence). CDR3 sequence: CASSRSGFIDTQYF. The DNA for the CDR3 is TGTGCCAGCAGCCGATCAGGGTTCATAGATACGCAGTATTTT.

V and J are TRBV2 and TRBJ1-2; a possible D gene is TRBD1 (5 bases). Germline values: CDR1 SNHLY, CDR2 FYNNEI. The CDR3 is 15 amino acids. Trimming cost V 6 bases and J 2 bases, with 16 bases left between them. The CDR3 loop reads CASRPAGGGNYGYTF. The CDR3 DNA sequence: TGTGCCAGCAGACCGGCGGGGGGTGGGAACTATGGCTACACCTTC.

The CDR3 DNA sequence: TGTGCCAGCTCACCACTAAACAGTAGAGGAGGGAACACCGGGGAGCTGTTTTTT. It translates to CASSPLNSRGGNTGELFF. The chain recombines TRBV18 with TRBJ2-2, with a possible D match to TRBD2 (5 bases). Germline CDR1 reads KGHSH; CDR2 reads LQKENI. Trimming took 1 base from V and 1 from J, leaving 16 bases between them. CDR3 length: 18 residues.